This T cell receptor (beta chain) was observed in a study of vaccination effects on CD4 cells after COVID-19. Whole-study findings and limits: Relatively few convalescent patients took part in the study, which had no early post-infection timepoints.

Viral peptide pool expansion of antigen-specific CD4+ T cells preceded sequencing in the ViraFEST assay. Following an approximately ten-day culture, CD4+ T cells were purified. Absence of prior SARS-CoV-2 infection characterized the vaccine recipients, who showed negative nucleocapsid antibodies. For each well, some 1.9 million PBMC were cultured with 8.5 to 10 IU/ml IL-2 and 8 to 10 ug/ml peptides. V trimming: 6 bases; J trimming: 5 bases; junction bases outside the gene matches: 7. Looked up from germline, CDR1 is SGHDN and CDR2 is FVKESK. CDR3 size: 15 residues. TCRdb keeps only in-frame clones here, not all; method: immunoSEQ multiplex PCR. Of 65,000 or so clones in the sample, roughly three quarters were seen once. A word on this clone: Its specificity is unknown.

The V call is TRBV14, the J call TRBJ1-6, with 7 positions matching TRBD1. This sample comprised CD4+ T cells from PBMCs cultured with HCoV-NL63 spike peptides, obtained before COVID-19 vaccination. The sequence was obtained from a human donor who received a COVID-19 vaccine. The DNA for the CDR3 is TGTGCCAGCAGAACCGGACAGGCAAATAATTCACCCCTCCACTTT. Protein sequence: CASRTGQANNSPLHF.